The rows below give T cell receptor beta chains drawn from one sample of a study of T cells in Graves' hyperthyroidism and ophthalmopathy. TCRdb fed the multiplex PCR reads into MiXCR, producing one record per CDR3 protein. This sample has approximately 430,000 distinct CDR3 sequences; 15% to 18% occur once, and the top ten carry 11% to 15%. Sequencing was performed on blood. These TCRs come from a woman younger than 35 with Graves' hyperthyroidism. CDR3s include the opening cysteine and the closing phenylalanine or tryptophan. Each record gives: V gene, J gene, clone size, D gene, CDR3 DNA, CDR3 protein. A D gene is named only where the DNA matches it firmly. Size values are once, few and many counts, or a class for expanded clones, and some rows have none.

V: TRBV19
J: TRBJ1-1
size: -
D: TRBD1
DNA: TGTGCCAGTAAGGGGGCCGGTAAGAAGACTGAAGCTTTCTTT
CDR3: CASKGAGKKTEAFF

V: TRBV20-1
J: TRBJ2-1
size: many
D: TRBD2
DNA: TGCAGTGCTTTCGACCTAGCGGGTGGAAGATCCTACAATGAGCAGTTCTTC
CDR3: CSAFDLAGGRSYNEQFF

V: TRBV2
J: TRBJ2-3
size: -
D: -
DNA: TGTGCCAGCAGTTATCAGGGGCCGGGAGATACGCAGTATTTT
CDR3: CASSYQGPGDTQYF

V: TRBV11-2
J: TRBJ1-1
size: few
D: -
DNA: TGTGCCAGCAGTGGGAGGTGGATGAACACTGAAGCTTTCTTT
CDR3: CASSGRWMNTEAFF

V: TRBV20-1
J: TRBJ2-3
size: -
D: -
DNA: TGCAGTGCTAGGGCCGCCGCAGATACGCAGTATTTT
CDR3: CSARAAADTQYF

V: TRBV29-1
J: TRBJ2-5
size: -
D: TRBD1
DNA: TGCAGCTCGGGACAGGGAGAGACCCAGTACTTC
CDR3: CSSGQGETQYF

V: TRBV4-1
J: TRBJ2-2
size: few
D: TRBD2
DNA: TGCGCCAGCAGCCAAGGGTCAGGCCCGGGGGGCACCGGGGAGCTGTTTTTT
CDR3: CASSQGSGPGGTGELFF

V: TRBV7-6
J: TRBJ2-7
size: -
D: -
DNA: TGTGCCAGCAGCTTTTCCCCATTGGAAGGGCACTACGAGCAGTACTTC
CDR3: CASSFSPLEGHYEQYF

V: TRBV20-1
J: TRBJ1-2
size: many
D: -
DNA: TGCAGTGCTAGAGTAGCCGGTAACTATGGCTACACCTTC
CDR3: CSARVAGNYGYTF

V: TRBV6-6
J: TRBJ2-7
size: -
D: TRBD2
DNA: TGTGCCAGCAGTTACCCGGGGGGGGCCAAGCCCTACGAGCAGTACTTC
CDR3: CASSYPGGAKPYEQYF

V: TRBV6-1
J: TRBJ2-3
size: -
D: TRBD1
DNA: TGTGCCACTGGGACAGGGAGTAATGCAGATACGCAGTATTTT
CDR3: CATGTGSNADTQYF

V: TRBV6-1
J: TRBJ1-1
size: few
D: -
DNA: TGTGCCAGCAGCGCGTCTCGGGCCGCCGCTTTCTTT
CDR3: CASSASRAAAFF

V: TRBV7-9
J: TRBJ1-4
size: -
D: -
DNA: TGTGCCAGCAGCCTTACATCGGGGACTAATGAAAAACTGTTTTTT
CDR3: CASSLTSGTNEKLFF

V: TRBV20-1
J: TRBJ1-6
size: few
D: TRBD1
DNA: TGCAGTGCTAGAGCCGTGGACAGGGCCTGGCACTTT
CDR3: CSARAVDRAWHF

V: TRBV28
J: TRBJ2-7
size: -
D: -
DNA: TGTGCCAGCAGCCAAGTAGAAACTAGCTCCTACGAGCAGTACTTC
CDR3: CASSQVETSSYEQYF

V: TRBV20-1
J: TRBJ2-5
size: many
D: -
DNA: TGCAGTGCTAGCCTATTCCTGGGAAGGACATCAGAGACCCAGTACTTC
CDR3: CSASLFLGRTSETQYF